This T cell receptor beta chain derives from a study of control samples from healthy donors and cancer patients. CDR3 length equals 14 residues. Germline CDR1 and CDR2: WSHSY and SAAADI. The junction had 7 bases not matched to a gene; V was cut back by 5 bases and J by 13 bases. Assay: immunoSEQ multiplex PCR; the TCRdb copy retains only in-frame clones and omits some. This sample has approximately 100,000 clones, with around 89% found just once. The chain links TRBV10-2 to TRBJ2-5; 16 bases are a match to TRBD2. The clonotype comes from a man aged 25 to 45 in good health. The sequenced sample consisted of blood. The CDR3 DNA reads as TGCGCCAGCAGTACCGGGACTAGCGGGAGGGGAAGGTACTTC. Translation gives CASSTGTSGRGRYF.